This passage covers 29 T cell receptor beta chains from one sample sequenced in a study of T cell changes during pregnancy in multiple sclerosis. Libraries were prepared by immunoSEQ multiplex PCR; TCRdb keeps only in-frame clonotypes and omits some of them. The data show over 25,000 clones, 88% seen once. The sequences come from CD8+ T cells from peripheral blood mononuclear cells, collected in the second trimester of pregnancy. These receptors all stem from a female donor with multiple sclerosis, enrolled in a pregnancy study.

The J gene is TRBJ1-1, the V gene TRBV4-1; 8 bases fit TRBD1. The V gene end was trimmed by 4 bases and the J gene end by 1 base; junction bases not matched to a gene: 2. This CDR3 is built from 14 residues. Per the germline V gene, CDR1 is MGHRA and CDR2 is YSYEKL. CDR3 region: CASSLGQANTEAFF. As DNA, the CDR3 is TGCGCCAGCAGCCTGGGACAGGCGAACACTGAAGCTTTCTTT.

The chain links TRBV18 to TRBJ2-7; D possibly corresponds to TRBD1 (6 bases). CDR3 length equals 18 residues. Germline assignment: CDR1 KGHSH and CDR2 LQKENI. V was shortened by 2 bases and J by 4 bases, with 24 bases between the two germline ends. CDR3 DNA sequence: TGTGCCAGCTCACCAGGAGGCGTGGGGGCAGGGGAGATATACGAGCAGTACTTC. It translates to CASSPGGVGAGEIYEQYF.

This chain connects TRBV15 to TRBJ2-1; perhaps TRBD1 as D (7 bases). CDR3 length: 14 amino acids. CDR1 is LNHNV and CDR2 is YYDKDF in the germline V gene (reference sequence). V lost 5 bases to trimming and J lost 7 bases, with 15 bases between them. The CDR3 is CATSQGGWVNEQFF. In DNA, the CDR3 is TGTGCCACCAGCCAGGGGGGATGGGTGAATGAGCAGTTCTTC.

The chain joins TRBV28 to TRBJ2-5, with TRBD1 matching 7 bases. The CDR3 is made up of 15 amino acids. The V gene's germline CDR1 is MDHEN and CDR2 SYDVKM. The junction had 9 bases not matched to a gene; V was cut back by 3 bases and J by 5 bases. CDR3 protein: CASSFSRGRGETQYF. Here the CDR3 DNA reads TGTGCCAGCAGTTTCTCTAGGGGGCGAGGGGAGACCCAGTACTTC.

The chain combines TRBV15 with TRBJ2-1, with 10 bases that match TRBD2. This CDR3 has 17 amino acids. Germline loops: CDR1 LNHNV, CDR2 YYDKDF (reference sequence). Trimming at V came to 3 bases and at J to 0 bases, leaving 5 bases not matched to a gene. The CDR3 DNA reads as TGTGCCACCAGCAGTTATCTAGCGGGGGTCTCCTACAATGAGCAGTTCTTC. It is translated as CATSSYLAGVSYNEQFF.

The genes are TRBV5-6 and TRBJ1-2; maybe TRBD1 (5 bases). CDR1 and CDR2 from the germline V gene are SGHDT and YYEEEE. V shed 4 bases and J shed 3 bases, with 19 bases lying between them. This CDR3 has 16 residues. The CDR3 sequence: CASSPPGGWGDYGYTF. CDR3 nucleotide sequence: TGTGCCAGCAGCCCCCCGGGGGGATGGGGTGACTATGGCTACACCTTC.

Written as DNA, the CDR3 is TGTGCCAGCTCCCGGGACAGGGGAAGCACAGATACGCAGTATTTT. Its translation is CASSRDRGSTDTQYF. This chain joins TRBV6-4 and TRBJ2-3; 10 bases map to TRBD1. Per the germline V gene, CDR1 is MRHNA and CDR2 is SNTAGT. CDR3 size: 15 residues. Trimming cost V 8 bases and J 0 bases; bases outside gene matches: 5.

The chain uses TRBV29-1 and TRBJ2-2; 9 positions match TRBD1. Trimming cost V 6 bases and J 5 bases; bases outside gene matches: 4. The CDR3 totals 13 residues. The V gene's germline CDR1 is SQVTM and CDR2 ANQGSEA. The CDR3: CSVPGQGTGELFF. In DNA, the CDR3 is TGCAGCGTGCCCGGACAGGGGACCGGGGAGCTGTTTTTT.

The chain recombines TRBV2 with TRBJ2-6; D unclear. CDR1 is SNHLY, CDR2 FYNNEI, per germline. V gave up 0 bases and J gave up 0 bases, with 6 bases separating them. The CDR3 is 16 residues long. This CDR3 is CASSEAAFSGANVLTF. Written as DNA, the CDR3 is TGTGCCAGCAGTGAAGCTGCGTTCTCTGGGGCCAACGTCCTGACTTTC.

In DNA, the CDR3 is TGTGCCAGCAGTCCCCTCCCTGTATACGAGCAGTACTTC. Protein: CASSPLPVYEQYF. V usage is TRBV28 and J usage is TRBJ2-7; D unclear. V was clipped by 5 bases and J by 4 bases, with 12 bases between them. The germline gives CDR1 MDHEN, CDR2 SYDVKM. The CDR3 has 13 residues. Full variable domain (rest looked up from reference TRBV28 and TRBJ2-7): DVKVTQSSRYLVKRTGEKVFLECVQDMDHENMFWYRQDPGLGLRLIYFSYDVKMKEKGDIPEGYSVSREKKERFSLILESASTNQTSMYLCASSPLPVYEQYFGPGTRLTVT.

The chain uses TRBV2 and TRBJ2-3; TRBD2 is a possible D gene (5 bases). The CDR3 consists of 12 residues. Trimming took 2 bases from V and 10 from J, leaving 10 bases between them. The germline gives CDR1 SNHLY, CDR2 FYNNEI. The CDR3 DNA reads as TGTGCCAGCAGTGAAATGGTGGAGGCGCAGTATTTT. The encoded protein is CASSEMVEAQYF.

In this sample, this clone turned up once. The chain uses TRBV4-3 and TRBJ1-3; 8 bases agree with TRBD1. This CDR3 is 15 amino acids long. Germline-derived CDR1 and CDR2 are LGHNA and YSLEER. J gave up 2 bases and V 2 bases, and 2 bases lay outside the gene matches. CDR3 sequence (DNA): TGCGCCAGCAGCCAAAACAGGGGGACTGGAAACACCATATATTTT. It specifies CASSQNRGTGNTIYF.

The chain carries TRBV9 and TRBJ1-2; D is ambiguous. V dropped 0 bases and J dropped 4 bases, with 13 bases sitting between them. The CDR3 sequence is 15 residues long. Germline assignment: CDR1 SGDLS and CDR2 YYNGEE. The CDR3: CASSVEVGPTYGYTF. The CDR3 DNA reads as TGTGCCAGCAGCGTAGAGGTGGGCCCCACCTATGGCTACACCTTC. The complete variable domain, with remaining parts taken from reference TRBV9 and TRBJ1-2, reads DSGVTQTPKHLITATGQRVTLRCSPRSGDLSVYWYQQSLDQGLQFLIQYYNGEERAKGNILERFSAQQFPDLHSELNLSSLELGDSALYFCASSVEVGPTYGYTFGSGTRLTVV.

The rearrangement joins TRBV2 to TRBJ2-7, with D maybe TRBD2 (6 bases). The ends were cut back, 6 bases at V and 3 bases at J, with 15 bases in the middle. This CDR3 is built from 14 residues. CDR1 SNHLY and CDR2 FYNNEI come from the germline V gene. The CDR3 spells CASRVSGGIYEQYF. The CDR3 region has the DNA TGTGCCAGCAGGGTGTCTGGGGGGATCTACGAGCAGTACTTC.

V is TRBV5-1 and J is TRBJ2-1; 11 bases are shared with TRBD2. The CDR3 has 17 residues. Unmatched junction bases numbered 8, after V lost 2 bases and J lost 4 bases. Germline CDR1 is SGHRS and CDR2 is YFSETQ. The CDR3 protein is CASSLRSGTSGYNEQFF. Here the CDR3 DNA reads TGCGCCAGCAGCTTACGCTCCGGGACTAGCGGATACAATGAGCAGTTCTTC.

The chain links TRBV5-4 to TRBJ2-3; TRBD1 agrees at 7 bases. The CDR3 spans 14 residues. Losses at the gene ends were 6 bases for V and 1 base for J; bases not matched to a gene: 5. Germline V CDR1 and CDR2: SGHNT, YYREEE (reference sequence). The CDR3, as DNA: TGTGCCAGCACCCGGGACAGAGGCACAGATACGCAGTATTTT. It encodes CASTRDRGTDTQYF. Full variable domain (outside the CDR3, taken from reference TRBV5-4 and TRBJ2-3): ETGVTQSPTHLIKTRGQQVTLRCSSQSGHNTVSWYQQALGQGPQFIFQYYREEENGRGNFPPRFSGLQFPNYSSELNVNALELDDSALYLCASTRDRGTDTQYFGPGTRLTVL.

The rearrangement uses TRBV10-2 and TRBJ1-6; D gene ambiguous. The CDR3 has 14 residues. Germline CDR1 is WSHSY and CDR2 is SAAADI. The V end lost 7 bases, the J end lost 9 bases, and 16 bases lay between the germline ends. This CDR3 reads CASTTGAGISPLHF. CDR3 nucleotides: TGCGCCAGCACCACCGGCGCGGGCATTTCACCCCTCCACTTT.

The chain carries TRBV5-6 and TRBJ1-1, with no clear D. Trimming shortened V by 4 bases and J by 4 bases, and 14 bases separated the two germline ends. The CDR3 length is 14 residues. The germline CDR1 and CDR2 sequences are SGHDT and YYEEEE. In DNA, the CDR3 is TGTGCCAGCAGCCCCGACTCGGGGAGCACTGAAGCTTTCTTT. This codes for CASSPDSGSTEAFF.

On this clone itself: Other DNA sequences in this sample translate to the same CDR3. This chain joins TRBV9 and TRBJ2-2; 8 bases are a match to TRBD1. CDR1 SGDLS and CDR2 YYNGEE come from the germline V gene. The V segment lost 0 bases and the J segment 4 bases; nucleotides outside the gene matches: 2. The CDR3 covers 15 residues. CDR3 in amino acids: CASSVETGGTGELFF. The CDR3 DNA reads TGTGCCAGCAGCGTAGAAACAGGGGGCACCGGGGAGCTGTTTTTT.

This clone was seen a few times. The V gene is TRBV6-4, the J gene TRBJ2-3, with 10 nucleotides matching TRBD1. Germline V gene sequence: CDR1 MRHNA, CDR2 SNTAGT. The CDR3 sequence is 15 residues long. With V trimmed by 7 bases and J by 3 bases, 7 bases remained unmatched. The CDR3 spells CASTPTGGSTDTQYF. DNA for the CDR3: TGTGCCAGCACCCCGACAGGGGGCTCGACAGATACGCAGTATTTT.

This chain connects TRBV9 to TRBJ2-7, with no clear D. V lost 4 bases to trimming and J lost 3 bases, with 8 bases between them. The length of the CDR3 is 12 residues. Germline V CDR1 and CDR2: SGDLS, YYNGEE. This chain's CDR3 is CASSSSGYEQYF. The CDR3 DNA is TGTGCCAGCAGCTCCTCCGGCTACGAGCAGTACTTC.

The V and J genes are TRBV6-5 and TRBJ2-3; no firm D call. CDR1 MNHEY and CDR2 SVGAGI come from the germline V gene. Trimming removed 7 bases at V and 4 bases at J, with 15 bases between. The CDR3 has 14 residues. Written as DNA, the CDR3 is TGTGCCAGCAACAAACGTCCAATGCCAGATACGCAGTATTTT. Translated, it gives CASNKRPMPDTQYF.

This clone was detected only once. This sequence joins TRBV2 and TRBJ2-5, with TRBD1 as a possible D gene (7 bases). The CDR3 runs to 12 residues. Trimming cost V 0 bases and J 13 bases, with 12 bases left between them. Germline V gene data show CDR1 as SNHLY and CDR2 as FYNNEI. CDR3 in amino acids: CASSEAEGTAYF. The CDR3 bases are TGTGCCAGCAGTGAAGCGGAGGGGACAGCGTACTTC.

V gene TRBV30 combines with J gene TRBJ2-7, with 7 bases fitting TRBD2. The CDR3 runs to 11 residues. V lost 2 bases to trimming and J lost 8 bases; unmatched junction nucleotides: 3. Germline CDR1 reads GTSNPN; CDR2 reads SVGIG (reference sequence). The CDR3 is CAWSWEGQQYF. The CDR3 DNA reads as TGTGCCTGGAGTTGGGAGGGACAGCAGTACTTC.

This clone was observed once. CDR3 sequence reads: CASSPLEVIMNTEAFF. CDR3 in DNA: TGTGCCAGCAGTCCGCTGGAGGTAATCATGAACACTGAAGCTTTCTTT. The chain carries TRBV2 and TRBJ1-1; D is undetermined. This CDR3 is 16 amino acids long. The V end lost 5 bases, the J end lost 0 bases, and 16 bases lay between the germline ends. Looked up from germline, CDR1 is SNHLY and CDR2 is FYNNEI. Complete variable domain (other parts from reference TRBV2 and TRBJ1-1): EPEVTQTPSHQVTQMGQEVILRCVPISNHLYFYWYRQILGQKVEFLVSFYNNEISEKSEIFDDQFSVERPDGSNFTLKIRSTKLEDSAMYFCASSPLEVIMNTEAFFGQGTRLTVV.

The chain recombines TRBV5-6 with TRBJ1-1; weak D call: TRBD1 (5 bases). With 7 bases removed from V and 6 bases from J, the gap between germline ends came to 19 bases. Germline CDR1 is SGHDT and CDR2 is YYEEEE. CDR3 size: 14 residues. The CDR3 reads CASDKWGRVAEAFF. CDR3 sequence (DNA): TGTGCCAGCGACAAATGGGGCAGGGTCGCTGAAGCTTTCTTT. The entire variable domain, with the rest obtained from reference TRBV5-6 and TRBJ1-1, is as follows: DAGVTQSPTHLIKTRGQQVTLRCSPKSGHDTVSWYQQALGQGPQFIFQYYEEEERQRGNFPDRFSGHQFPNYSSELNVNALLLGDSALYLCASDKWGRVAEAFFGQGTRLTVV.

This clone was found a few times. The chain recombines TRBV19 with TRBJ1-2, with D perhaps matching TRBD1 (5 bases). This CDR3 has 15 residues. Trimming shortened V by 3 bases and J by 2 bases, and 13 bases separated the two germline ends. The V gene's germline CDR1 is LNHDA and CDR2 SQIVND (reference sequence). Written as DNA, the CDR3 is TGTGCCAGTAGTATGGTGGCAGGGCAGAACTATGGCTACACCTTC. Encoded protein: CASSMVAGQNYGYTF.

The chain employs TRBV2 and TRBJ2-7, with 8 bases matching TRBD1. V shed 3 bases and J 6 bases; nucleotides not matched to a gene: 4. The CDR3 has 13 residues. Per the germline V gene, CDR1 is SNHLY and CDR2 is FYNNEI. Here the CDR3 reads CASSEETGAEQYF. In DNA, the CDR3 is TGTGCCAGCAGTGAGGAGACAGGGGCCGAGCAGTACTTC. Full variable domain (outside the CDR3, taken from reference TRBV2 and TRBJ2-7): EPEVTQTPSHQVTQMGQEVILRCVPISNHLYFYWYRQILGQKVEFLVSFYNNEISEKSEIFDDQFSVERPDGSNFTLKIRSTKLEDSAMYFCASSEETGAEQYFGPGTRLTVT.

The chain couples TRBV6-1 to TRBJ1-6; D unclear. Trimming stripped 3 bases from V and 8 bases from J, with 5 bases between. This CDR3 has 12 amino acids. Looked up from germline, CDR1 is MNHNS and CDR2 is SASEGT. CDR3 loop: CASSDRYSPLHF. The CDR3 region has the DNA TGTGCCAGCAGTGACCGGTATTCACCCCTCCACTTT.